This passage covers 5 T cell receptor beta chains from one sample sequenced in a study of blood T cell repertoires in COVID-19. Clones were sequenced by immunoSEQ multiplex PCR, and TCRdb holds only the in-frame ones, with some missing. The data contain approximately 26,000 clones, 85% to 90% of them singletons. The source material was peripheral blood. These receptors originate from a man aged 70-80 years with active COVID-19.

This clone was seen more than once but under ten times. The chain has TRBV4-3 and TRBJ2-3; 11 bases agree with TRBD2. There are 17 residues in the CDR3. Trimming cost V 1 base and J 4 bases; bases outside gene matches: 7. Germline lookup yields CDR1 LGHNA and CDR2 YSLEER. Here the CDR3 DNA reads TGCGCCAGCAGCCAAGGTTTTAGCGGGGGGGCACCAGATACGCAGTATTTT. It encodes CASSQGFSGGAPDTQYF.

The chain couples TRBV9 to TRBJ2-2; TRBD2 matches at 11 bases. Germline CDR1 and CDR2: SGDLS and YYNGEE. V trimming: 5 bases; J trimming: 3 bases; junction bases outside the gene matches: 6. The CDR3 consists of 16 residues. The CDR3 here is CASSRSGGAHTGELFF. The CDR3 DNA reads TGTGCCAGCAGTCGTAGCGGGGGGGCTCACACCGGGGAGCTGTTTTTT.

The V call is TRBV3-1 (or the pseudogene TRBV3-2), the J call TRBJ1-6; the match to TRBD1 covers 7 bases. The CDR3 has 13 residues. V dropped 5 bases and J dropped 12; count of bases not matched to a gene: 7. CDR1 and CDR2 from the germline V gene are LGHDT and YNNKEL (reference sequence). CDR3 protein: CASSSTGDRPLHF. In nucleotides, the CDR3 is TGTGCCAGCAGCTCCACAGGGGATCGACCCCTCCACTTT.

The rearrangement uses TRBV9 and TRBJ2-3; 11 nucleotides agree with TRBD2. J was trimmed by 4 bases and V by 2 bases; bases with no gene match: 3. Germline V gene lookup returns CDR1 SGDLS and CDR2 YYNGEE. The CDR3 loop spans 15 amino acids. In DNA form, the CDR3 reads TGTGCCAGCAGCGTTAGCGGGGGGGCCGCAGATACGCAGTATTTT. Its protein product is CASSVSGGAADTQYF.

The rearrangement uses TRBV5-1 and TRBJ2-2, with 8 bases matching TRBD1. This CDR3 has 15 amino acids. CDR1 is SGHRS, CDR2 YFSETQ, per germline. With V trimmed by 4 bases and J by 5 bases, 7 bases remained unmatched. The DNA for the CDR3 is TGCGCCAGCAGCAAGCAGGACAGGGCGACCGGGGAGCTGTTTTTT. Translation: CASSKQDRATGELFF.